This T cell receptor (beta chain) was sequenced during a study of Graves' ophthalmopathy and Graves' hyperthyroidism. This clonotype was observed many times. Antigen: not known. CDR3 length: 14 residues. The germline V gene has CDR1 MRHNA and CDR2 SNTAGT. V was clipped by 4 bases and J by 3 bases; unmatched bases: 1. TCR beta CDR3 amplification used RNA transcripts. First-round RT-PCR with HTBI primers preceded a second-round multiplex PCR. TCRdb reprocessed the multiplex PCR reads via MiXCR and lists one record per CDR3 protein. This table has over 15,000 distinct CDR3 sequences, about 43% appearing once. Notes on the study in general: The model reached 70% to 71% sensitivity and around 72% specificity for predicting ophthalmopathy progression.

The chain employs TRBV6-4 and TRBJ2-1, with TRBD2 identical over 9 bases. The sample comprised peripheral blood. The sequence derives from a woman aged 40 to 49 with stable Graves' hyperthyroidism. The CDR3 coding sequence is TGTGCCAGCAGTGGACTAGCGGACTACAATGAGCAGTTCTTC. It translates to CASSGLADYNEQFF.